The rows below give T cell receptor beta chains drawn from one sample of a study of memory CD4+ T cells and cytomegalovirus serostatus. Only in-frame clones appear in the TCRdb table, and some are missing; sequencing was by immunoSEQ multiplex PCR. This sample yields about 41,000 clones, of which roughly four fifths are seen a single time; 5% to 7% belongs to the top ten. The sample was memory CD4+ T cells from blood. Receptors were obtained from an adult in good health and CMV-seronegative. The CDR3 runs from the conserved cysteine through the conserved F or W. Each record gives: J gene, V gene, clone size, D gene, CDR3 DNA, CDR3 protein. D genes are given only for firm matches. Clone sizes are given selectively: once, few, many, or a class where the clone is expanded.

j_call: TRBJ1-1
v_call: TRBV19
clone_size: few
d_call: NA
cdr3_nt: TGTGCCAGTAGTTGGGCCAGACCAGGGAACACTGAAGCTTTCTTT
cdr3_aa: CASSWARPGNTEAFF

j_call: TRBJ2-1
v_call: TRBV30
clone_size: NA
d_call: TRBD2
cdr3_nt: TGTGCCTGGAATTCGCTAGCGGCCTACAATGAGCAGTTCTTC
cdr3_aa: CAWNSLAAYNEQFF

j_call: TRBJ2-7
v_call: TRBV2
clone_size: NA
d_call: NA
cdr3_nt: TGTGCCAGCAGTGAAGCGCTTTCTAGTGTCTCTCAGTACTTC
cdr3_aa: CASSEALSSVSQYF

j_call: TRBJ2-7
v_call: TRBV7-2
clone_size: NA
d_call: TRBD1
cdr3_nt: TGTGCCAGCAGCTTAGGTTCTGGGGACAGGGCCAACGAGCAGTACTTC
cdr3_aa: CASSLGSGDRANEQYF

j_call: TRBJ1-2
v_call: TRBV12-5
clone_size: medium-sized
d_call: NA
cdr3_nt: TGTGCTAGTGGTTTCTGGGGTCATGGCTACACCTTC
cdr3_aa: CASGFWGHGYTF

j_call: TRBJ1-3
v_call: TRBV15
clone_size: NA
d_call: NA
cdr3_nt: TGTGCCACCAGCAGAGACCCCTCCTCTGGAAACACCATATATTTT
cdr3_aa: CATSRDPSSGNTIYF

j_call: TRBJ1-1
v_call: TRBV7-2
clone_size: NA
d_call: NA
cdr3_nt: TGTGCCAGCAGCTTACGACAGACTGAAGCTTTCTTT
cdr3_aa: CASSLRQTEAFF

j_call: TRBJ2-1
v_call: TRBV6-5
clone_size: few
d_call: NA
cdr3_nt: TGTGCCAGCAGCACAAGCGGAGGGGTGGGGAATGAGCAGTTCTTC
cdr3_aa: CASSTSGGVGNEQFF

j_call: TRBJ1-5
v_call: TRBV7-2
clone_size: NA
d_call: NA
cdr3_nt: TGTGCCAGCAGCTTAGACGGAGGGAGGACACAGCCCCAGCATTTT
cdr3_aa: CASSLDGGRTQPQHF

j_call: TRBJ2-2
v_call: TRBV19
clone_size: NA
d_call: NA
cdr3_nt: TGTGCCAGTAGTGCGCCGAACACCGGGGAGCTGTTTTTT
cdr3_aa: CASSAPNTGELFF

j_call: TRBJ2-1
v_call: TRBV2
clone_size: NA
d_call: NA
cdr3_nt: TGTGCCAGCAGTTCCTCCCGAGGGATTGAGCAGTTCTTC
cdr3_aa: CASSSSRGIEQFF

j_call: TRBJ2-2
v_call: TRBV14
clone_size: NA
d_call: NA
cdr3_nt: TGTGCCAGCAGCCAAGTTAGGGACACCGGGGAGCTGTTTTTT
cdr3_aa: CASSQVRDTGELFF

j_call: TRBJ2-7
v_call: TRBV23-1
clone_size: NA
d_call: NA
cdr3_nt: TGCGCCAGCAAAACAGGGGAGCAGTACTTC
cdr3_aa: CASKTGEQYF

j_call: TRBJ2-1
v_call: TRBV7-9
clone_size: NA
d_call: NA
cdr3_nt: TGTGCCAGCAGCTCCTGGGGGTCCTATGAGCAGTTCTTC
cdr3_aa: CASSSWGSYEQFF

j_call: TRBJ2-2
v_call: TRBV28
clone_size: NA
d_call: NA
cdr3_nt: TGTGCCAGCAGCCCATGGGCTAGTAGACCGACTGTCGCCGGGGAGCTGTTTTTT
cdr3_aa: CASSPWASRPTVAGELFF

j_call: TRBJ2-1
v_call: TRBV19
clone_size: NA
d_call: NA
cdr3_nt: TGTGCCAGTAGTATCACACCTCCTAGGTTTGGGCAGTTCTTC
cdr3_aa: CASSITPPRFGQFF

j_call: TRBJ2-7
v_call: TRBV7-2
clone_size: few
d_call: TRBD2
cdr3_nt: TGTGCCAGCAGCTTATTAGCGGGAGGGCCTTACGAGCAGTACTTC
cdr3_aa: CASSLLAGGPYEQYF

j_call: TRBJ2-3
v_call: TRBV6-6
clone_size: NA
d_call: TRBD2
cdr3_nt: TGTGCCAGCAGTCTCCTAGCGGGAACTACAGATACGCAGTATTTT
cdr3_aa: CASSLLAGTTDTQYF

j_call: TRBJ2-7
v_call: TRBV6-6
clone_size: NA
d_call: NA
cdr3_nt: TGTGCCAGCAGTTACGGGGGACAAGCCTACGAGCAGTACTTC
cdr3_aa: CASSYGGQAYEQYF

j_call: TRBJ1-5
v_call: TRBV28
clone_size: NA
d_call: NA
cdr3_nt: TGTGCCAGCAGGGGGACCCGGCGGGAACAGCCCCAGCATTTT
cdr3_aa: CASRGTRREQPQHF

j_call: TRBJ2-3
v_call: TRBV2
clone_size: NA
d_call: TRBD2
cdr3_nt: TGTGCCAGCAGTTGGACTAGCGGGAGCGCAGATACGCAGTATTTT
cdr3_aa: CASSWTSGSADTQYF

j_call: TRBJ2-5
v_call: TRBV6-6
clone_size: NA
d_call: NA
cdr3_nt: TGTGCCAGCAGCGCTGGCCGGGAGACCCAGTACTTC
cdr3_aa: CASSAGRETQYF

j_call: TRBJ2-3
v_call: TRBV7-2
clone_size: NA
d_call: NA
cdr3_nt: TGTGCCAGCAGCTTAGGAGTCTACCCAGATACGCAGTATTTT
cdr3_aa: CASSLGVYPDTQYF

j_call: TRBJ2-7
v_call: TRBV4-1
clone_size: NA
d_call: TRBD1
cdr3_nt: TGCGCCAGCAGCCCGCTAGGACAGGTCCTACTGCGCGAGCAGTACTTC
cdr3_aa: CASSPLGQVLLREQYF

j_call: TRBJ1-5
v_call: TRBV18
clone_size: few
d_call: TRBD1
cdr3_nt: TGTGCCAGCTCACCAATCGTAATCCGGGACAGGGGGCAACCCCAGCATTTT
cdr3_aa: CASSPIVIRDRGQPQHF

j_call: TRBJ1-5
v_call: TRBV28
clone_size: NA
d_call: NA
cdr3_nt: TGTGCCAGCAGTACTGGGGGGGCTGGGAGGAATCAGCCCCAGCATTTT
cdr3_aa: CASSTGGAGRNQPQHF

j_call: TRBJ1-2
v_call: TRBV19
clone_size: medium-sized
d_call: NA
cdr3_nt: TGTGCCAGTAGTTTCGGCAGGGAAAATTATGGCTACACCTTC
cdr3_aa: CASSFGRENYGYTF

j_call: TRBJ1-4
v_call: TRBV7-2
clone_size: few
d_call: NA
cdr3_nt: TGTGCCAGCAGCTTAGCTCCGGGGACCCTGAATGAAAAACTGTTTTTT
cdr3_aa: CASSLAPGTLNEKLFF

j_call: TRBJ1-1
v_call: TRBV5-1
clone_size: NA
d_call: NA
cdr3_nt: TGCGCCAGCAGCTCCCGGGGCACTGTGAACACTGAAGCTTTCTTT
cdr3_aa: CASSSRGTVNTEAFF

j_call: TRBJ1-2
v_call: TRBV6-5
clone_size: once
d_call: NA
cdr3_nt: TGTGCCAGCAGGAAATTAGCGATCCCCTATGGCTACACCTTC
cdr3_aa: CASRKLAIPYGYTF

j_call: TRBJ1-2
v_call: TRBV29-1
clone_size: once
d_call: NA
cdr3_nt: TGCAGCGTCGATCCCCCACAGGGAAGTGGTGGCTACACCTTC
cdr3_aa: CSVDPPQGSGGYTF

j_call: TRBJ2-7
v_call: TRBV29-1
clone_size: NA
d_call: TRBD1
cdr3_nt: TGCAGCGTTCCGGGACAGGGGAACTACGAGCAGTACTTC
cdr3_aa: CSVPGQGNYEQYF

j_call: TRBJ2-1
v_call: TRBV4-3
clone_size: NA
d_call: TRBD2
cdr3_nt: TGCGCCAGCAGCCAAGAAAGGGCACTAGCGGAAAATGAGCAGTTCTTC
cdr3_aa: CASSQERALAENEQFF

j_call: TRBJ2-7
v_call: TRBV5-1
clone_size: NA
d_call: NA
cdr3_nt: TGCGCCAGCAGGCCGACTGAGGGGCCCTTCTACGAGCAGTACTTC
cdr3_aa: CASRPTEGPFYEQYF

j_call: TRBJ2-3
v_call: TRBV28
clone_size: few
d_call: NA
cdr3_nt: TGTGCCAGCAGTCCCCCCCACAGGCCCGATACGCAGTATTTT
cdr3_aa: CASSPPHRPDTQYF

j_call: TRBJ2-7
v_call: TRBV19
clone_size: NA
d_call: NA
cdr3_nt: TGTGCCAGTAGTACCGGACAGAATGGCGAGCAGTACTTC
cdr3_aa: CASSTGQNGEQYF

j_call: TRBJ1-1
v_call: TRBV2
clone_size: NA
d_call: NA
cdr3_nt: TGTGCCAGCTCGGCCGGGCCCGACGGTGAAGCTTTCTTT
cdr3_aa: CASSAGPDGEAFF

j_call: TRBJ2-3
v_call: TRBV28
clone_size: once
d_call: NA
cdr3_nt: TGTGCCAGCAGTGTTCAAGGGGGAAATACGCAGTATTTT
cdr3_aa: CASSVQGGNTQYF

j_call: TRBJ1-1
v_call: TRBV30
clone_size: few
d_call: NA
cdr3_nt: TGTGCCTGGAGTGCCAGGGCGAACACTGAAGCTTTCTTT
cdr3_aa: CAWSARANTEAFF

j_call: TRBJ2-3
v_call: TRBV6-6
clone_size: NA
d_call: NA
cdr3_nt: TGTGCCACCCTCACCGCAGGGGATACGCAGTATTTT
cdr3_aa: CATLTAGDTQYF

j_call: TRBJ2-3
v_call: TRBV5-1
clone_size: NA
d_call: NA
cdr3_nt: TGCGCCAGCAGCTTGGGGCAAAGCACAGATACGCAGTATTTT
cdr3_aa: CASSLGQSTDTQYF

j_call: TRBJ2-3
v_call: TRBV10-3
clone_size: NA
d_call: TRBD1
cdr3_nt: TGTGCCATCAGTGGATTCGGGGCAGGGGGCGCGGTAGATACGCAGTATTTT
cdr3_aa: CAISGFGAGGAVDTQYF

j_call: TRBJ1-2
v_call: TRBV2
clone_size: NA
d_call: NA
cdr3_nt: TGTGCCAGCAGTGAAATGAGGGATCTGGTCTATGGCTACACCTTC
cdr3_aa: CASSEMRDLVYGYTF

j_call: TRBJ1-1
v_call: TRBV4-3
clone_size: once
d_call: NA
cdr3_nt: TGCGCCAGCAGCGGACAGCCGAACACTGAAGCTTTCTTT
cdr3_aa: CASSGQPNTEAFF

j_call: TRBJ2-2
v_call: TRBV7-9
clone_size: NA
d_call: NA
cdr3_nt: TGTGCCAGCAGCCAAAGCGGGAACACCGGGGAGCTGTTTTTT
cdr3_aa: CASSQSGNTGELFF

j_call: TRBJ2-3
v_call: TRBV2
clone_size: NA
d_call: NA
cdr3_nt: TGTGCCAGCATGAAGGACGTCACAGATACGCAGTATTTT
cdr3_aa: CASMKDVTDTQYF

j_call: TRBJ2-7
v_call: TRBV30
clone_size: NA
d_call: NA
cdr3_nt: TGTGCCTGGAGTGTATCCACCTACGAGCAGTACTTC
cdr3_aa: CAWSVSTYEQYF

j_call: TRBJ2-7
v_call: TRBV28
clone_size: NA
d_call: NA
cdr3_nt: TGTGCCAGCAGTCGAACTAGCTACGAGCAGTACTTC
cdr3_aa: CASSRTSYEQYF

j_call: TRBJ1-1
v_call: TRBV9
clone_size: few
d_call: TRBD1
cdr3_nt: TGTGCCAGCAGCCCGGTTAGACAGGGGGCCGCGGAAGCTTTCTTT
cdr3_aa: CASSPVRQGAAEAFF

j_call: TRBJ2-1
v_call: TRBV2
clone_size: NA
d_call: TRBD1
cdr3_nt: TGTGCCGGATGGACAGGCGTAGGACAATTTGGGCAGTTCTTC
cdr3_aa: CAGWTGVGQFGQFF

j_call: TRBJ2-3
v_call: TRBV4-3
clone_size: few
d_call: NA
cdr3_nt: TGCGCCAGCAGCCGGACAGCTCTAGATACGCAGTATTTT
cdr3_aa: CASSRTALDTQYF

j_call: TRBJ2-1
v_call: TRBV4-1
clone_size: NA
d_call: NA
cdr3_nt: TGCGCCAGCAGCCAAGCGGGCGGGAATTACAATGAGCAGTTCTTC
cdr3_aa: CASSQAGGNYNEQFF

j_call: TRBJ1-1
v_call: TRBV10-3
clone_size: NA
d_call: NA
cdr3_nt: TGTGCCATCAGTGCCTTTTGGAACACTGAAGCTTTCTTT
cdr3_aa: CAISAFWNTEAFF

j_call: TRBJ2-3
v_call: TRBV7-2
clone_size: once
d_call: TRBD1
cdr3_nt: TGTGCCAGCAGCTTAGTGGCGGGACAGGGTCTAGATACGCAGTATTTT
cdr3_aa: CASSLVAGQGLDTQYF

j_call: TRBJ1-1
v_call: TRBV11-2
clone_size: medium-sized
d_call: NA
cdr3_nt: TGTGCCAGCAGCTTGGACCCGAACACTGAAGCTTTCTTT
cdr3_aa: CASSLDPNTEAFF

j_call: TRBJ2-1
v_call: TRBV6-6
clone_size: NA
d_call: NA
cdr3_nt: TGTGCCAGCAGTTATACAGGGTCGGATGAGCAGTTCTTC
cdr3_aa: CASSYTGSDEQFF

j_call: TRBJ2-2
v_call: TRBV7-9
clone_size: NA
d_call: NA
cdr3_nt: TGTGCCAGCAGCTCCTTCTGGGGCGACACCGGGGAGCTGTTTTTT
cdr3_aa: CASSSFWGDTGELFF

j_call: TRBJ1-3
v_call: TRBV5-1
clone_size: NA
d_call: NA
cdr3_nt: TGCGCCAGCAGCTTGGTCTCGGGGGCCGACACCATATATTTT
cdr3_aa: CASSLVSGADTIYF

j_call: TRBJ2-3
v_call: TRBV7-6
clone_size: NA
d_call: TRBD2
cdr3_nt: TGTGCCAGCAGCTTAGCGCTACTAGCGGCCACAGATACGCAGTATTTT
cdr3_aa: CASSLALLAATDTQYF

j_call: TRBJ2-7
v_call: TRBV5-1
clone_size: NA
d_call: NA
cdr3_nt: TGCGCCAGCAGCACCAACCCCAGGGACGAGCAGTACTTC
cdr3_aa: CASSTNPRDEQYF